This T cell receptor (beta chain) comes out of a study of cytomegalovirus exposure and HLA in healthy donors. Primers: 60 Vbeta forward and 13 Jbeta reverse. Repertoires were generated with immunoSEQ multiplex PCR, while TCRdb's copy carries only in-frame clones and drops some. The sample consists of over 100,000 clones, about 70% of them appearing once. V shed 1 base, J shed 5 bases, and the junction held 6 bases outside the gene matches. The germline gives CDR1 PRHDT, CDR2 FYEKMQ (reference sequence). CDR3 length equals 16 residues. The receptor was derived from a woman aged 40 to 49 in good health and CMV-seronegative. The chain employs TRBV13 and TRBJ2-1, with 9 nucleotides matching TRBD2. Sequencing was done on a sample of PBMCs. The CDR3 sequence: CASSLVSGLANNEQFF. The DNA of the CDR3 is TGTGCCAGCAGCTTAGTGTCGGGACTAGCTAACAATGAGCAGTTCTTC.